These T cell receptor beta chains were read from a single sample in a study of vaccination and CD4 T cells after COVID-19. Using its own MiXCR run on the PCR reads, TCRdb lists one record per CDR3 protein. The sample has about 20,000 distinct CDR3 sequences, around 55% seen once. No antigen has been identified for these receptors. Sequencing was performed on CD4+ T cells from blood, cultured in vitro. These receptors were collected from a human donor who had recovered from COVID-19. Each CDR3 is given with its conserved first and last residue.

V: TRBV20-1
J: TRBJ2-5
CDR3: CSARGVGRGQETQYF

V: TRBV3-1
J: TRBJ1-1
CDR3: CASSKPRAGLREAFF

V: TRBV18
J: TRBJ2-5
CDR3: CASSPGLQETQYF

V: TRBV10-3
J: TRBJ2-7
CDR3: CAISDSRGLGYEQYF

V: TRBV9
J: TRBJ2-3
CDR3: CASSPRTSTADTQYF

V: TRBV6-4
J: TRBJ1-2
CDR3: CASSAEGRSYGYTF

V: TRBV14
J: TRBJ1-5
CDR3: CASSQGTDLNQPQHF

V: TRBV28
J: TRBJ2-4
CDR3: CASSQGAKNIQYF

V: TRBV7-8
J: TRBJ1-5
CDR3: CASSLGWNQPQHF

V: TRBV4-2
J: TRBJ2-5
CDR3: CASSPQTNQETQYF

V: TRBV10-3
J: TRBJ1-6
CDR3: CAIGDTGMNSPLHF

V: TRBV6-1
J: TRBJ2-7
CDR3: CASSAFSYEQYF

V: TRBV27
J: TRBJ2-2
CDR3: CASRPGQGGSGELFF